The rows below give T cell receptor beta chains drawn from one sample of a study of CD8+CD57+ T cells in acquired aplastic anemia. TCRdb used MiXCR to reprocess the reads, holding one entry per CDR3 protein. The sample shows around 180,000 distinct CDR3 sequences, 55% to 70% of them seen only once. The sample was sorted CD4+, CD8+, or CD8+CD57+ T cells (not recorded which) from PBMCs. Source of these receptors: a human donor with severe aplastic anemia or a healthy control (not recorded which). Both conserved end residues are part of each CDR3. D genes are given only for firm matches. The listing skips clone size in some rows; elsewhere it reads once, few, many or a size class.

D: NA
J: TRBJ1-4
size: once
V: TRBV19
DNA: TGTGCCAGTAGTATAAGCAGGGATGGCGAAAAACTGTTTTTT
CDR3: CASSISRDGEKLFF

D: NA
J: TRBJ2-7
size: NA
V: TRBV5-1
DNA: TGCGCCAGCAGCAAGGGATTCGAGCAGTACTTC
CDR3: CASSKGFEQYF

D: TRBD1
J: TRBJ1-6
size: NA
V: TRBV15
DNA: TGTGTCACCAGCAGAGATTGGGGCAGGGGGTTAGCCTATAATTCACCCCTCCACTTT
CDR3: CVTSRDWGRGLAYNSPLHF

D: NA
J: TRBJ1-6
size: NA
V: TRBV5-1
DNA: TGCGCCAGCAGGTTAAGCTCCTATAATTCACCCCTCCACTTT
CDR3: CASRLSSYNSPLHF

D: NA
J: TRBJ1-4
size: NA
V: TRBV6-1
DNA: TGTGCCAGCAGGGATGTTGAAAAACTGTTTTTT
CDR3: CASRDVEKLFF

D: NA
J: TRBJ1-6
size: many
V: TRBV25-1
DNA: TGTGCCAGCAGTGGTCAGGGGCAGTATAATTCACCCCTCCACTTT
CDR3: CASSGQGQYNSPLHF

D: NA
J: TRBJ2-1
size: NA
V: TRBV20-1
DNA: TGCAGTGCTGGAGATTTTTTACAGAACAATGAGCAGTTCTTC
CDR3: CSAGDFLQNNEQFF

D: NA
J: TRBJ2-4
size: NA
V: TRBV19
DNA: TGTGCCAGTAGTATAGCGAGTGGGAAAAGCATTCAGTACTTC
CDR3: CASSIASGKSIQYF

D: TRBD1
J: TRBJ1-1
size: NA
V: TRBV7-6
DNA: TGTGCCAGCAGCCCAGGGACAGCCCAGTATTTACCTGAAGCTTTCTTT
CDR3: CASSPGTAQYLPEAFF

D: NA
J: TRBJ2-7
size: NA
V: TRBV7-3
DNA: TGCGCCAGCAGCCAAGTGGGATTCGGCGGGGCCTACGAGCAGTACTTC
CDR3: CASSQVGFGGAYEQYF

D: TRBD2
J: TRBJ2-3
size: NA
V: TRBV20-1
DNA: TGCAGTGCTAGAGAGTTCCTAGCGGTCACAGATACGCAGTATTTT
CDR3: CSAREFLAVTDTQYF

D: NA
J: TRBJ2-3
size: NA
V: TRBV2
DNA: TGTGCCAGCAGTGATTCGGAAAACCGAGATACGCAGTATTTT
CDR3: CASSDSENRDTQYF

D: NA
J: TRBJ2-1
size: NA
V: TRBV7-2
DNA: TGTGCCAGCAGCTCCTACAGCGATGAGCAGTTCTTC
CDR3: CASSSYSDEQFF

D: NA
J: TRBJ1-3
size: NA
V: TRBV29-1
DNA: TGCAGCGCCCGGGAGGGGTGGAACTCTGGAAACACCATATATTTT
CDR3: CSAREGWNSGNTIYF

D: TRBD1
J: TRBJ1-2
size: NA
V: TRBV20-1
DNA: TGCAGTGCTAGAGAACAGGGGGCGCGAGGCTACACCTTC
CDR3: CSAREQGARGYTF

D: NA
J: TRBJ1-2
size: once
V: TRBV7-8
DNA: TGTGCCAGCACCAGCGCGGGCCATGGCTACACCTTC
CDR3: CASTSAGHGYTF

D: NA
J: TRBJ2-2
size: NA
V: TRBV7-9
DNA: TGTGCCAGCAGCCAACTCGGGGGGCTGTTTTTT
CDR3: CASSQLGGLFF

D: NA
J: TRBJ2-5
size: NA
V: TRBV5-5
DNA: TGTGCCAGCAGCTTGCGGGCTACTAGCACGTACCAAGAGACCCAGTACTTC
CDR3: CASSLRATSTYQETQYF

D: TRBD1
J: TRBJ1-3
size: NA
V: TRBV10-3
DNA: TGTGCCATCAGTAGAGTACAGGGGGCAAGCGGAAACACCATATATTTT
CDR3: CAISRVQGASGNTIYF

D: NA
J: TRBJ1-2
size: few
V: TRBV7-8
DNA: TGTGCCAGCAGCTCCCCAGGCGGTTTGTGGGGCTACACCTTC
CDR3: CASSSPGGLWGYTF

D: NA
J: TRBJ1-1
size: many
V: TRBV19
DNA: TGTGCCACAGACGGGGCGATGGGGACTGAAGCTTTCTTT
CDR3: CATDGAMGTEAFF

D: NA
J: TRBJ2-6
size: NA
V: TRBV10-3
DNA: TGTGCCATCAGTGGAAGTCAAGACGGCCTTGTATCCTCTGGGGCCAACGTCCTGACTTTC
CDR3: CAISGSQDGLVSSGANVLTF

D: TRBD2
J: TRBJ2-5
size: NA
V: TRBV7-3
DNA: TGCGCCAGCAGCCAAATTGGCCTAGCGGGAGAGACCCAGTACTTC
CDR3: CASSQIGLAGETQYF

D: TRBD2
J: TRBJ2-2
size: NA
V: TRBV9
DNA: TGTGCCAGCAGCCCCGGAGTAGCGGGGGACGGCGAGCTGTTTTTT
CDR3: CASSPGVAGDGELFF

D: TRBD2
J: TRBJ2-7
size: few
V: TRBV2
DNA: TGTGCCAGCAGTGGGCCTAGCGGGGGGGCCTACGAGCAGTACTTC
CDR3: CASSGPSGGAYEQYF

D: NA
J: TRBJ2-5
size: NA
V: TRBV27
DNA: TGTGCCAGCAGCTTACAGGGTGCCCAGTACTTC
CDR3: CASSLQGAQYF

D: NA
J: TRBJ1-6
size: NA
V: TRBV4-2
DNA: TGTGCCAGCAGCCAAGAGACCGTAGATTCACCCCTCCACTTT
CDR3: CASSQETVDSPLHF

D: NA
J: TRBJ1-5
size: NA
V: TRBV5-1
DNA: TGCGCCAGCAGCCTGGATCTTGGGGGCCAGCCCCAGCATTTT
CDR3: CASSLDLGGQPQHF

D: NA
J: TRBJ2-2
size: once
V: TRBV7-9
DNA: TGTGCCAGCAGCTCCCCCTTGGGGCAGTCCCAAAACACCGGGGAGCTGTTTTTT
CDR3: CASSSPLGQSQNTGELFF

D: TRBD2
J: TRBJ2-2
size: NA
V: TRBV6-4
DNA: TGTGCCAGCAGTAGCGGGAGTAGCGGGGAGCTGTTTTTT
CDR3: CASSSGSSGELFF

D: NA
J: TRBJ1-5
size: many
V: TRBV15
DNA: TGTGCCACCAGCACAACGGAGGGTCCTGGTAAGCCCCAGCATTTT
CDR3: CATSTTEGPGKPQHF

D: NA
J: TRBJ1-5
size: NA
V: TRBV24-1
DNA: TGTGCCACCCTAAAGTACCCCCTAGGAAGCAATCAGCCCCAGCATTTT
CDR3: CATLKYPLGSNQPQHF

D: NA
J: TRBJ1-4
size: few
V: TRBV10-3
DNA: TGTGCCATCAGTGAGTCGCCGGGTCACGGGGATGAAAAACTGTTTTTT
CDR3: CAISESPGHGDEKLFF

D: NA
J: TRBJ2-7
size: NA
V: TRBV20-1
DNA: TGCAGTGCTAGAGATCCAGCGACTCAGTACGAGCAGTACTTC
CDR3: CSARDPATQYEQYF

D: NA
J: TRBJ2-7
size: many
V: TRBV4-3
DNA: TGCGCCAGCAGCCGCCTATTGGACTCATCCTACGAGCAGTACTTC
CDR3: CASSRLLDSSYEQYF

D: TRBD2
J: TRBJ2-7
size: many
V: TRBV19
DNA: TGTGCCAGTAGTAGGAGTAGCGGGGAGTCCTACGAGCAGTACTTC
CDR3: CASSRSSGESYEQYF

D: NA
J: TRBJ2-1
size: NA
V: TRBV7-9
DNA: TGTGCCACCTCAAGCTCCTACAATGAGCAGTTCTTC
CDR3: CATSSSYNEQFF